Each of the 28 T cell receptor beta chains below was sequenced from the same sample in a study of blood T cell repertoires in COVID-19. The assay was immunoSEQ multiplex PCR, and TCRdb's table has in-frame clones only and misses some. The sample contains 200,000 to 300,000 clones, around four fifths of which appear only once. The specimen sequenced was peripheral blood. These receptors were taken from a woman in her fifties or sixties with active or convalescent COVID-19.

This chain connects TRBV11-2 to TRBJ2-7; D remains ambiguous. The V gene lost 6 bases and the J gene lost 2 bases, with 8 bases spanning the gap. This CDR3 is 12 amino acids long. The germline CDR1 and CDR2 sequences are SGHAT and FQNNGV. The CDR3 bases are TGTGCCAGCAGTCAGACAACCTACGAGCAGTACTTC. Its translation: CASSQTTYEQYF. The entire variable domain, with the rest obtained from reference TRBV11-2 and TRBJ2-7, is as follows: EAGVAQSPRYKIIEKRQSVAFWCNPISGHATLYWYQQILGQGPKLLIQFQNNGVVDDSQLPKDRFSAERLKGVDSTLKIQPAKLEDSAVYLCASSQTTYEQYFGPGTRLTVT.

This rearrangement joins TRBV12-3 or TRBV12-4 to TRBJ1-2; D remains unclear. The germline V and J ends were trimmed by 3 bases and 5 bases, with 10 bases remaining between them. The CDR3 contains 13 residues. CDR3 coding DNA: TGTGCCAGCAGTTTTAAGGGCGGGTATGGCTACACCTTC. Amino acid sequence: CASSFKGGYGYTF.

This chain connects TRBV28 to TRBJ1-1; 9 bases line up with TRBD1. Germline values: CDR1 MDHEN, CDR2 SYDVKM. V lost 3 bases to trimming and J lost 3 bases; unmatched junction nucleotides: 2. The CDR3 spans 14 residues. The CDR3 sequence: CASSFGTGHTEAFF. CDR3 DNA: TGTGCCAGCAGTTTTGGGACAGGGCACACTGAAGCTTTCTTT.

The chain carries TRBV2 and TRBJ1-6; 8 nucleotides match TRBD1. This CDR3 is built from 15 residues. Germline lookup yields CDR1 SNHLY and CDR2 FYNNEI. V lost 8 bases, J lost 10 bases, and 13 bases stayed unmatched. CDR3 bases: TGTGCCAGCGATTCCCGGACAGGGTCGGAATCACCCCTCCACTTT. It codes for CASDSRTGSESPLHF.

The chain combines TRBV30 with TRBJ2-2, with D possibly being TRBD2 (5 bases). This CDR3 has 13 amino acids. V lost 5 bases, J lost 8 bases, and 15 bases lay in between. The germline CDR1 and CDR2 sequences are GTSNPN and SVGIG (reference sequence). The DNA for the CDR3 is TGTGCCTGGTCCGGACTTGAGGCGGGGGAGCTGTTTTTT. Protein product: CAWSGLEAGELFF. The entire variable domain, with the rest obtained from reference TRBV30 and TRBJ2-2, is as follows: SQTIHQWPATLVQPVGSPLSLECTVEGTSNPNLYWYRQAAGRGLQLLFYSVGIGQISSEVPQNLSASRPQDRQFILSSKKLLLSDSGFYLCAWSGLEAGELFFGEGSRLTVL.

This chain uses TRBV7-9 with TRBJ2-3, with D perhaps matching TRBD1 (6 bases). V gave up 9 bases and J gave up 2 bases, with 12 bases separating them. CDR1 and CDR2 from the germline V gene are SEHNR and FQNEAQ (reference sequence). The CDR3 is made up of 13 amino acids. CDR3 residues: CASLAGDTDTQYF. The CDR3 bases are TGTGCCAGTCTGGCAGGGGACACAGATACGCAGTATTTT.

As for this clone: Other DNA sequences in this specimen translate into the identical CDR3. DNA for the CDR3: TGTGCCAGCTCACCACAGGGGGCGAATTCACCCCTCCACTTT. It is translated as CASSPQGANSPLHF. The V call is TRBV18, the J call TRBJ1-6, with TRBD1 matching over 7 bases. Germline loops: CDR1 KGHSH, CDR2 LQKENI. The CDR3 consists of 14 residues. The V and J ends lost 1 base and 7 bases, in that order; junction bases with no gene match: 1. The full variable domain, with the rest looked up from reference TRBV18 and TRBJ1-6, is NAGVMQNPRHLVRRRGQEARLRCSPMKGHSHVYWYRQLPEEGLKFMVYLQKENIIDESGMPKERFSAEFPKEGPSILRIQQVVRGDSAAYFCASSPQGANSPLHFGNGTRLTVT.

This clone was observed a single time. The chain carries TRBV4-1 and TRBJ2-5; 15 nucleotides align to TRBD2. Germline V gene data show CDR1 as MGHRA and CDR2 as YSYEKL. The junction had 2 bases not matched to a gene; V was cut back by 1 base and J by 5 bases. CDR3 length: 16 residues. CDR3 bases: TGCGCCAGCAGCCAAGGGACTAGCGGGGGGGTGGAGACCCAGTACTTC. This translates into CASSQGTSGGVETQYF.

This clone was seen once. CDR3 protein: CASSYRAGTRNQPQHF. The CDR3 DNA follows: TGTGCCAGCAGTTATCGGGCAGGGACAAGGAATCAGCCCCAGCATTTT. The V call is TRBV6-6, the J call TRBJ1-5, with D possibly matching TRBD1 (6 bases). The CDR3 is 16 residues long. Germline V gene lookup returns CDR1 MNHNY and CDR2 SVGAGI (reference sequence). V lost 3 bases and J 4 bases, leaving 16 bases between the germline ends.

V gene TRBV6-5 combines with J gene TRBJ1-2; D is uncertain. Germline-derived CDR1 and CDR2 are MNHEY and SVGAGI. V lost 2 bases, J lost 6 bases, and 19 bases lay in between. There are 16 residues in the CDR3. CDR3 residues: CASSYAGRVVIDGYTF. The CDR3 DNA reads TGTGCCAGCAGTTACGCGGGAAGGGTAGTTATCGATGGCTACACCTTC.

This clone has a handful of counts. The chain carries TRBV19 and TRBJ2-1, with 7 bases fitting TRBD2. The V gene end was trimmed by 3 bases and the J gene end by 3 bases; junction bases not matched to a gene: 8. The CDR3 consists of 16 residues. Germline CDR1 reads LNHDA; CDR2 reads SQIVND (reference sequence). The CDR3 region has the DNA TGTGCCAGTAGTATGCTCGGGGGGAGTATCTACAATGAGCAGTTCTTC. Translating gives CASSMLGGSIYNEQFF. The whole variable domain, remainder taken from reference TRBV19 and TRBJ2-1, is DGGITQSPKYLFRKEGQNVTLSCEQNLNHDAMYWYRQDPGQGLRLIYYSQIVNDFQKGDIAEGYSVSREKKESFPLTVTSAQKNPTAFYLCASSMLGGSIYNEQFFGPGTRLTVL.

This clone was observed a few times. The rearrangement joins TRBV2 to TRBJ1-2; D possibly corresponds to TRBD1 (5 bases). Per germline, CDR1 SNHLY and CDR2 FYNNEI. V was shortened by 4 bases and J by 7 bases, with 13 bases between the two germline ends. CDR3 length: 13 amino acids. The CDR3 bases are TGTGCCAGCAGTGTGGAGGGACTAGGTGGCTACACCTTC. It specifies CASSVEGLGGYTF.

V and J are TRBV6-5 and TRBJ2-2, with a possible D match to TRBD1 (6 bases). Germline assignment: CDR1 MNHEY and CDR2 SVGAGI. Trimming removed 2 bases from V and 4 bases from J, with 14 bases in between. The CDR3 is made up of 16 amino acids. CDR3 region: CASSYTGFRGTGELFF. The CDR3 DNA reads TGTGCCAGCAGTTACACAGGGTTCAGGGGCACCGGGGAGCTGTTTTTT.

This chain links TRBV6-5 with TRBJ1-2; TRBD1 is a possible D gene (5 bases). CDR3 length: 14 amino acids. Germline CDR1 reads MNHEY; CDR2 reads SVGAGI. The V gene lost 6 bases and the J gene lost 4 bases, with 15 bases spanning the gap. The CDR3 region is CASSTFGGIYGYTF. In DNA form, the CDR3 reads TGTGCCAGCAGCACCTTCGGGGGGATCTATGGCTACACCTTC.

The rearrangement joins TRBV12-3 or TRBV12-4 to TRBJ2-3, with a tentative D call TRBD2 (5 bases). V was clipped by 4 bases and J by 4 bases, with 9 bases between them. The CDR3 contains 13 residues. The CDR3 sequence: CASSWASPDTQYF. The CDR3 coding sequence is TGTGCCAGCAGTTGGGCTAGCCCAGATACGCAGTATTTT.

The chain is built from TRBV7-2 and TRBJ1-2; no definite D call. The CDR3 sequence is 13 residues long. V lost 3 bases to trimming and J lost 8 bases, with 13 bases between them. Germline V gene sequence: CDR1 SGHTA, CDR2 FQGNSA. The CDR3 here is CASSFGTTRGYTF. DNA of the CDR3: TGTGCCAGCAGCTTCGGAACTACAAGGGGCTACACCTTC. The full variable domain, in which reference TRBV7-2 and TRBJ1-2 provide the parts outside the CDR3, is GAGVSQSPSNKVTEKGKDVELRCDPISGHTALYWYRQSLGQGLEFLIYFQGNSAPDKSGLPSDRFSAERTGGSVSTLTIQRTQQEDSAVYLCASSFGTTRGYTFGSGTRLTVV.

This clone was detected a few times. The chain combines TRBV2 with TRBJ1-2, with TRBD1 as a possible D gene (6 bases). The CDR3 runs 12 residues. V was clipped by 6 bases and J by 4 bases, with 9 bases between them. The germline CDR1 and CDR2 sequences are SNHLY and FYNNEI. CDR3 loop: CASRRGGYGYTF. The CDR3 DNA reads TGTGCCAGCAGGAGGGGGGGCTATGGCTACACCTTC. The full variable domain, completed using reference TRBV2 and TRBJ1-2, is EPEVTQTPSHQVTQMGQEVILRCVPISNHLYFYWYRQILGQKVEFLVSFYNNEISEKSEIFDDQFSVERPDGSNFTLKIRSTKLEDSAMYFCASRRGGYGYTFGSGTRLTVV.

The sample holds a few counts of this clone. The chain carries TRBV4-1 and TRBJ2-1; D possibly corresponds to TRBD2 (6 bases). The V gene lost 4 bases and the J gene lost 6 bases, with 22 bases spanning the gap. The CDR3 is 17 amino acids. Germline CDR1 is MGHRA and CDR2 is YSYEKL. The CDR3 spells CASSPTRARLASNEQFF. For the CDR3, the DNA is TGCGCCAGCAGCCCCACGCGGGCACGGCTAGCGTCCAATGAGCAGTTCTTC.

This clone was picked up one time. The chain joins TRBV27 to TRBJ1-1, with D possibly TRBD1 on 6 matching bases. Germline CDR1 MNHEY, CDR2 SMNVEV (reference sequence). This CDR3 is built from 16 residues. V was pared by 5 bases and J by 1 base, with 17 bases between. In nucleotides, the CDR3 is TGTGCCAGCAGTCCCCTAAGAACCAGGGGGAACACTGAAGCTTTCTTT. This translates into CASSPLRTRGNTEAFF.

This clone has just a few counts. The chain is built from TRBV3-1 (or the pseudogene TRBV3-2) and TRBJ1-6; TRBD1 agrees at 9 bases. The germline gives CDR1 LGHDT, CDR2 YNNKEL (reference sequence). Trimming removed 4 bases from V and 9 bases from J; junction bases left unmatched: 7. There are 15 residues in the CDR3. The CDR3 DNA follows: TGTGCCAGCAGCCGGAAACAGGGGGCCGGTTCACCCCTCCACTTT. This translates into CASSRKQGAGSPLHF.

V is TRBV27 and J is TRBJ2-1; 7 bases are a match to TRBD1. The germline V gene has CDR1 MNHEY and CDR2 SMNVEV (reference sequence). V lost 2 bases, J lost 2 bases, and 0 bases stayed unmatched. The CDR3 has 14 residues. As DNA, the CDR3 is TGTGCCAGCAGTTTAAGGGGGCCCTACAATGAGCAGTTCTTC. This translates into CASSLRGPYNEQFF.

This clone has only one observation. The chain employs TRBV7-9 and TRBJ2-7, with D hard to call. The CDR3 has 12 amino acids. Germline V lookup: CDR1 SEHNR, CDR2 FQNEAQ (reference sequence). Trimming removed 7 bases at V and 3 bases at J, with 10 bases between. CDR3 sequence (DNA): TGTGCCAGCACCCTCGGTGGCTACGAGCAGTACTTC. This codes for CASTLGGYEQYF.

This chain links TRBV7-6 with TRBJ1-1; D possibly corresponds to TRBD1 (5 bases). Germline V gene data show CDR1 as SGHVS and CDR2 as FNYEAQ. The CDR3 is made up of 13 amino acids. V dropped 5 bases and J dropped 1 base, with 8 bases sitting between them. CDR3 protein: CASSPTGNTEAFF. The CDR3 DNA follows: TGTGCCAGCAGCCCTACAGGGAACACTGAAGCTTTCTTT. The full variable domain, rest sourced from reference TRBV7-6 and TRBJ1-1, is GAGVSQSPRYKVTKRGQDVALRCDPISGHVSLYWYRQALGQGPEFLTYFNYEAQQDKSGLPNDRFSAERPEGSISTLTIQRTEQRDSAMYRCASSPTGNTEAFFGQGTRLTVV.

This sequence joins TRBV9 and TRBJ1-5; 7 bases line up with TRBD1. Trimming took 3 bases from V and 0 from J; bases not matched to a gene: 3. Germline assignment: CDR1 SGDLS and CDR2 YYNGEE. This CDR3 region has 15 residues. CDR3 protein: CASSAGQHSNQPQHF. DNA of the CDR3: TGTGCCAGCAGCGCGGGACAGCATAGCAATCAGCCCCAGCATTTT.

The chain carries TRBV5-1 and TRBJ2-7, with 8 bases aligning to TRBD1. The V gene end was trimmed by 6 bases and the J gene end by 9 bases; junction bases not matched to a gene: 11. The CDR3 has 13 residues. Germline V CDR1 and CDR2: SGHRS, YFSETQ. In DNA form, the CDR3 reads TGCGCCAGCAAACTCGCAGGGGGCGTGAGGCAGTACTTC. This sequence encodes CASKLAGGVRQYF. Together with reference TRBV5-1 and TRBJ2-7, the CDR3 gives the full variable domain: KAGVTQTPRYLIKTRGQQVTLSCSPISGHRSVSWYQQTPGQGLQFLFEYFSETQRNKGNFPGRFSGRQFSNSRSEMNVSTLELGDSALYLCASKLAGGVRQYFGPGTRLTVT.

The CDR3 loop reads CASSLAGRNSGANVLTF. The DNA of the CDR3 is TGTGCCAGCAGCTTGGCAGGCCGGAACTCTGGGGCCAACGTCCTGACTTTC. The chain combines TRBV5-8 with TRBJ2-6; D remains unclear. CDR3 length: 17 amino acids. V was shortened by 0 bases and J by 0 bases, with 10 bases between the two germline ends. Germline values: CDR1 SGHTS, CDR2 YDEGEE.

The chain links TRBV9 to TRBJ1-1, with TRBD1 as a possible D gene (5 bases). The V gene lost 0 bases and the J gene lost 5 bases, with 20 bases spanning the gap. Germline CDR1 and CDR2: SGDLS and YYNGEE. The CDR3 consists of 17 residues. The chain's CDR3 is CASSVGPGPIVGTEAFF. CDR3 in DNA: TGTGCCAGCAGCGTAGGACCAGGGCCAATCGTTGGGACTGAAGCTTTCTTT.

The CDR3 reads CASSLSGQGYYEQYF. The CDR3 DNA reads TGCGCCAGCAGCTTGTCAGGACAGGGGTACTACGAGCAGTACTTC. The chain employs TRBV5-1 and TRBJ2-7; 9 bases fit TRBD1. From germline, CDR1 is SGHRS and CDR2 YFSETQ. V was clipped by 1 base and J by 3 bases; unmatched bases: 5. The CDR3 is 15 residues long.